One and the same sample provided the 8 T cell receptor beta chains below, sequenced in a study of identifying expanded T cells in peripheral blood. Libraries were prepared by immunoSEQ multiplex PCR; TCRdb keeps only in-frame clonotypes and omits some of them. The repertoire has some 93,000 clones, 88% of them found once; the top ten carry around 5.9%. The sample consisted of blood. The origin of the receptors is a person aged 18 to 70 in good health.

The rearrangement uses TRBV10-3 and TRBJ1-2, with D possibly matching TRBD1 (5 bases). CDR1 and CDR2 from the germline V gene are ENHRY and SYGVKD. The CDR3 totals 17 residues. Trimming removed 2 bases at V and 8 bases at J, with 24 bases between. The CDR3 protein is CAISERSGGNVVGGYTF. CDR3 nucleotides: TGTGCCATCAGTGAGCGATCCGGGGGAAACGTGGTAGGGGGCTACACCTTC.

The chain has TRBV18 and TRBJ1-4, with a tentative D call TRBD1 (5 bases). The CDR3 consists of 17 residues. Deletions cut 2 bases from V and 0 bases from J, with 13 bases between. CDR1 and CDR2 (germline): KGHSH, LQKENI. The CDR3 region is CASSPFTSGATNEKLFF. CDR3 coding DNA: TGTGCCAGCTCACCATTTACTTCGGGGGCAACTAATGAAAAACTGTTTTTT.

The chain employs TRBV5-4 and TRBJ2-3; TRBD2 might be the D (5 bases). CDR1 is SGHNT and CDR2 is YYREEE in the germline V gene (reference sequence). V was pared by 3 bases and J by 4 bases, with 15 bases between. CDR3 length: 15 amino acids. The CDR3 DNA reads TGTGCCAGCAGCTGGGAGCAGTATTCTGCAGATACGCAGTATTTT. Its protein product is CASSWEQYSADTQYF.

For the CDR3, the DNA is TGTGCCAGCAGTCAAACCCCGATCAGTGGCTACACCTTC. Its translation: CASSQTPISGYTF. This sequence joins TRBV6-5 and TRBJ1-2, with D uncertain. CDR3 length: 13 residues. Germline V gene sequence: CDR1 MNHEY, CDR2 SVGAGI. Trimming pared 5 bases from V and 7 bases from J, leaving 14 bases between.

This clone was observed a single time. This rearrangement joins TRBV10-1 to TRBJ1-1; unclear D gene. Germline V gene lookup returns CDR1 WNHNN and CDR2 SYGVQD (reference sequence). V lost 0 bases, J lost 7 bases, and 15 bases lay in between. This CDR3 contains 15 residues. This CDR3 reads CASSESRIGRGEAFF. CDR3 DNA: TGCGCCAGCAGTGAGTCGAGGATCGGGCGTGGTGAAGCTTTCTTT.

The genes are TRBV7-2 and TRBJ2-2; unclear D gene. CDR3 length equals 12 residues. The V end lost 1 base, the J end lost 6 bases, and 3 bases lay between the germline ends. Germline CDR1 and CDR2: SGHTA and FQGNSA. CDR3 residues: CASSLEAGELFF. CDR3 coding DNA: TGTGCCAGCAGCTTAGAGGCCGGGGAGCTGTTTTTT.

V and J are TRBV28 and TRBJ2-1, with D unclear. Looked up from germline, CDR1 is MDHEN and CDR2 is SYDVKM. The CDR3 is made up of 15 amino acids. The ends were cut back, 4 bases at V and 4 bases at J, with 14 bases in the middle. For the CDR3, the DNA is TGTGCCAGCAGTTCCCCGCGACCACCATACAATGAGCAGTTCTTC. It translates to CASSSPRPPYNEQFF. The full variable domain, rest sourced from reference TRBV28 and TRBJ2-1, is DVKVTQSSRYLVKRTGEKVFLECVQDMDHENMFWYRQDPGLGLRLIYFSYDVKMKEKGDIPEGYSVSREKKERFSLILESASTNQTSMYLCASSSPRPPYNEQFFGPGTRLTVL.

This rearrangement joins TRBV9 to TRBJ2-1; possible D gene TRBD1, 6 bases. In germline, CDR1 is SGDLS, CDR2 YYNGEE. The CDR3 covers 15 residues. Trimming took 4 bases from V and 0 from J, leaving 11 bases between them. The CDR3 is CASSLTGSSYNEQFF. CDR3 in DNA: TGTGCCAGCAGCTTGACAGGTAGCTCCTACAATGAGCAGTTCTTC.